The present T cell receptor beta chain was sequenced within a study of T cell changes during pregnancy in multiple sclerosis. The CDR3 sequence is 17 residues long. After removal of 0 bases from V and 4 bases from J, the junction contained 10 bases not matched to a gene. Germline V gene lookup returns CDR1 LGHNA and CDR2 YNFKEQ. Sequenced by immunoSEQ multiplex PCR; TCRdb stores in-frame clones only, minus some. The repertoire holds approximately 45,000 clones, with around nine tenths as singletons. The sequenced sample was CD4+ T cells from peripheral blood mononuclear cells, obtained in the second trimester of pregnancy. This TCR came from a female donor in good health, enrolled as a control in a pregnancy study. The chain is built from TRBV4-2 and TRBJ2-3, with 7 bases lining up with TRBD2. CDR3 DNA: TGTGCCAGCAGCCAAGATGACGGGACTACACCTCCAGATACGCAGTATTTT. It specifies CASSQDDGTTPPDTQYF.